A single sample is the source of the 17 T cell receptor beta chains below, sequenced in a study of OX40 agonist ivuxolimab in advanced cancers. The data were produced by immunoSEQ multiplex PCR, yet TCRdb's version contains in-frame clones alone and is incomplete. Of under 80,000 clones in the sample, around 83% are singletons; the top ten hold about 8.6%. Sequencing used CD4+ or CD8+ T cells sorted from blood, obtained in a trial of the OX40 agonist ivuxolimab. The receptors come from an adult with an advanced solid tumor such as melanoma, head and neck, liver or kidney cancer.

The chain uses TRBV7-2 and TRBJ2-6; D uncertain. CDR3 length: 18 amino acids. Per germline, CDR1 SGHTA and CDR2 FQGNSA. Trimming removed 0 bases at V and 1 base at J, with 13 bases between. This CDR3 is CASSLALGLGSGANVLTF. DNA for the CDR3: TGTGCCAGCAGCTTAGCGTTAGGCCTGGGGTCTGGGGCCAACGTCCTGACTTTC.

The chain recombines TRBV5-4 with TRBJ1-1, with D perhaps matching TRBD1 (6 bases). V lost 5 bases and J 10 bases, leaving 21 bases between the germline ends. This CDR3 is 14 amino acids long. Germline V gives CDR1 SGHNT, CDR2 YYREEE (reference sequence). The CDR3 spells CASSGGGLGSGAFF. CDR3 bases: TGTGCCAGCAGTGGGGGGGGGCTAGGCTCTGGAGCTTTCTTT.

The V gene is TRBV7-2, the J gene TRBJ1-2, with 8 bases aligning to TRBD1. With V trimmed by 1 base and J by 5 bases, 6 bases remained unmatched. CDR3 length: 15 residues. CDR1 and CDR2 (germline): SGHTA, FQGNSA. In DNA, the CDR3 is TGTGCCAGCAGCTTAGGGCAGGGGGCTGGGTATGGCTACACCTTC. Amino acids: CASSLGQGAGYGYTF.

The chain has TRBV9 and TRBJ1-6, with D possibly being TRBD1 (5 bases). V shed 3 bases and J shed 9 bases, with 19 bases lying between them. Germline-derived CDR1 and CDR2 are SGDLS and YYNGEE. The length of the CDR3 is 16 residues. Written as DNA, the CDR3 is TGTGCCAGCAGCGGGCCGTGGGGGGGGTCGGTTTCACCCCTCCACTTT. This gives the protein CASSGPWGGSVSPLHF.

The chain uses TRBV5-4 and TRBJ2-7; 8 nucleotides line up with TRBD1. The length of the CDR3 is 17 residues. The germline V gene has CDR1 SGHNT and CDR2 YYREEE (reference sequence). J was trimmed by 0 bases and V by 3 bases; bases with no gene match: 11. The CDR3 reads CASSSSTGTGDSYEQYF. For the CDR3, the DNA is TGTGCCAGCAGCTCGAGTACTGGGACAGGTGACTCCTACGAGCAGTACTTC.

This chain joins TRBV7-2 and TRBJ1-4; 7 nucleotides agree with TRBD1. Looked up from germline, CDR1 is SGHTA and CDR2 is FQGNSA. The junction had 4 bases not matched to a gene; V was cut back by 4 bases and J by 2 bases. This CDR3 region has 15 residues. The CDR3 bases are TGTGCCAGCAGCTCCTCACAGGGGACTAATGAAAAACTGTTTTTT. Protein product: CASSSSQGTNEKLFF.

The CDR3 sequence: CASKLGGYTF. The CDR3 region has the DNA TGTGCCAGTAAACTAGGAGGCTACACCTTC. V gene TRBV6-5 combines with J gene TRBJ1-2, with D unclear. Trimming pared 9 bases from V and 8 bases from J, leaving 10 bases between. This CDR3 region has 10 residues. From germline, CDR1 is MNHEY and CDR2 SVGAGI.

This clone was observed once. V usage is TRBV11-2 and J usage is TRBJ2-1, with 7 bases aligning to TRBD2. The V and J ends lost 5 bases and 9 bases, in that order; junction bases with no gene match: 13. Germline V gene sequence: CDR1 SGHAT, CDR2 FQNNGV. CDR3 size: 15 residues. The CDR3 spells CASSAREAPRGEQFF. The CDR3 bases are TGTGCCAGCAGCGCACGGGAGGCCCCGCGTGGTGAGCAGTTCTTC.

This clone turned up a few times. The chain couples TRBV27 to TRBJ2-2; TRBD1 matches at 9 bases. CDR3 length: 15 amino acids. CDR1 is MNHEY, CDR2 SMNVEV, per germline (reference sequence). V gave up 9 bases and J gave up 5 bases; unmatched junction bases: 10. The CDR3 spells CASRLRDRVTGELFF. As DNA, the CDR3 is TGTGCCAGTCGACTCAGGGACAGGGTGACCGGGGAGCTGTTTTTT.

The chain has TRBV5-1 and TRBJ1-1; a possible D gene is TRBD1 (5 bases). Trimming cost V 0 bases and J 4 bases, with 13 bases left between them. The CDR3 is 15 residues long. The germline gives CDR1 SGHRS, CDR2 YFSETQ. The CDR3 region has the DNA TGCGCCAGCAGCTTGGCTCAGGGTCGGGGCACTGAAGCTTTCTTT. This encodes CASSLAQGRGTEAFF.

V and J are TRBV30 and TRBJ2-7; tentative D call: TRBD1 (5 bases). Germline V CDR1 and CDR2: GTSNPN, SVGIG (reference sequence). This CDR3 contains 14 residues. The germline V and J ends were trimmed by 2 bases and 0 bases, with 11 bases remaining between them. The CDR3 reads CAWSKGFSSYEQYF. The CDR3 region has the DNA TGTGCCTGGAGTAAGGGGTTCAGCTCCTACGAGCAGTACTTC.

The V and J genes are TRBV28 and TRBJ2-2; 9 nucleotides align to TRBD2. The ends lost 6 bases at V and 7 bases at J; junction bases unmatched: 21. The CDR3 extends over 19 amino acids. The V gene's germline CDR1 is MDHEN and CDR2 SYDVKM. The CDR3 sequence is CASSPVRGGGAYSVGELFF. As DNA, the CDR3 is TGTGCCAGCAGCCCCGTGAGGGGCGGGGGGGCCTATTCGGTCGGGGAGCTGTTTTTT. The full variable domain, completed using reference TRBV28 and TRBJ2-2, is DVKVTQSSRYLVKRTGEKVFLECVQDMDHENMFWYRQDPGLGLRLIYFSYDVKMKEKGDIPEGYSVSREKKERFSLILESASTNQTSMYLCASSPVRGGGAYSVGELFFGEGSRLTVL.

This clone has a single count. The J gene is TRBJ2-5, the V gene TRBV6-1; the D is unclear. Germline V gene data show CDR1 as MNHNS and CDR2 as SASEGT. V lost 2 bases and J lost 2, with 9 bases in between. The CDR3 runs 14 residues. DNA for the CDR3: TGTGCCAGCAGTGAATATGGGCCACAAGAGACCCAGTACTTC. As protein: CASSEYGPQETQYF.

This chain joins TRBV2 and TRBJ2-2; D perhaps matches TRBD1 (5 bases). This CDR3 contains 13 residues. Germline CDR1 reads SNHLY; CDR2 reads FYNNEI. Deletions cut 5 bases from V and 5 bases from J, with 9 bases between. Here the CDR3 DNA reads TGTGCCAGCAGTCTGCAGGGAACCGGGGAGCTGTTTTTT. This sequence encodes CASSLQGTGELFF.

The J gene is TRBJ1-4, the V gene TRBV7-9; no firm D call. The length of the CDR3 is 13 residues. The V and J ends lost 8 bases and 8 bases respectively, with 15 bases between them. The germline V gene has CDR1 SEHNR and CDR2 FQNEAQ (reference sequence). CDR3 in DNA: TGTGCCAGCGCCCCAATCGGATTCGAAAAACTGTTTTTT. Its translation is CASAPIGFEKLFF.

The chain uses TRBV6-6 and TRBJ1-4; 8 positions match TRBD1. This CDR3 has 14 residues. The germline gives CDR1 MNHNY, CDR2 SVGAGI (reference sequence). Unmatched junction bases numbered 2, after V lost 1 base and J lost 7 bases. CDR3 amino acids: CASSYFGQGEKLFF. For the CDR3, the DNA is TGTGCCAGCAGTTACTTTGGACAGGGTGAAAAACTGTTTTTT.

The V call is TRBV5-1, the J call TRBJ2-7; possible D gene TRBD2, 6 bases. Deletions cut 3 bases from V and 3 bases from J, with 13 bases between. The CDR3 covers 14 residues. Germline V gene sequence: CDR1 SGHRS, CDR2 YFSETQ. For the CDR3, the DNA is TGCGCCAGCAGCTGGAGGGTCGCGGACTACGAGCAGTACTTC. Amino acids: CASSWRVADYEQYF.